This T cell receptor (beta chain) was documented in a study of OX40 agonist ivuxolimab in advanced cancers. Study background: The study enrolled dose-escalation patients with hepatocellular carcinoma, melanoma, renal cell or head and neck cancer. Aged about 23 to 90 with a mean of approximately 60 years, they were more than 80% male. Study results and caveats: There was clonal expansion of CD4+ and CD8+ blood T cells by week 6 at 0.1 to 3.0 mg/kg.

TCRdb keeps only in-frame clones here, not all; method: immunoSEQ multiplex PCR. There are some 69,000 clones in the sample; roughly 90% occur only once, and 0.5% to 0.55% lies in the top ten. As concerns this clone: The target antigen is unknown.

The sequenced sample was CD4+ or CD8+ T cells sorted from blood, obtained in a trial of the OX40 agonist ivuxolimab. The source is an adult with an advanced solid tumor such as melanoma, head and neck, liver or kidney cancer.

The CDR3 region has the DNA TGTGCCAGTAGTATGAGTAGGAACACTGAAGCTTTCTTT. Protein: CASSMSRNTEAFF. V and J are TRBV19 and TRBJ1-1; D unresolved. The germline CDR1 and CDR2 sequences are LNHDA and SQIVND (reference sequence). V was trimmed by 3 bases and J by 1 base, leaving 6 bases between them. The CDR3 totals 13 residues.